One sample yielded the 27 T cell receptor beta chains listed below, sequenced in a study of blood T cells in healthy people across ages. The authors ran a second PCR of roughly 6 to 11 cycles using a sample-barcoded 5' primer and a J-beta primer mix. TCRdb passed the 5' RACE reads through MiXCR, listing each CDR3 protein once. The sample holds 1.5 million or so distinct CDR3 sequences, less than 45% seen once. Material for sequencing was blood. The receptors originated from a woman younger than 30 in good health.

This clonotype was seen a single time. The chain uses TRBV7-6 and TRBJ2-4; D unresolved. The better agreement between TRBJ2-7 and the DNA end casts doubt on the J call. CDR3 length: 12 amino acids. In germline, CDR1 is SGHVS, CDR2 FNYEAQ. CDR3 bases: TGTGCCAGCAGCTTCCATCCCTACGAGCAGTACTTC. This gives the protein CASSFHPYEQYF.

The chain employs TRBV29-1 and TRBJ1-4; D is undetermined. This CDR3 spans 13 amino acids. From germline, CDR1 is SQVTM and CDR2 ANQGSEA. With 4 bases removed from V and 5 bases from J, the gap between germline ends came to 11 bases. The CDR3 bases are TGCAGCGTTGGGCGGCAGTACAATGAAAAACTGTTTTTT. Translated, it gives CSVGRQYNEKLFF.

This clonotype was seen a handful of times. This chain uses TRBV20-1 with TRBJ2-7; 7 positions agree with TRBD1. Germline values: CDR1 DFQATT, CDR2 SNEGSKA (reference sequence). The CDR3 has 13 residues. The V segment lost 3 bases and the J segment 7 bases; nucleotides outside the gene matches: 9. CDR3 coding DNA: TGCAGTGCTAGGAGGGGGCCAGACAATGAGCAGTACTTC. Protein product: CSARRGPDNEQYF.

On this clonotype itself: This may stem from a read error, because a much larger clone lies one nucleotide away. The chain has TRBV7-9 and TRBJ1-1, with D hard to call. The ends were cut back, 1 base at V and 6 bases at J, with 12 bases in the middle. The CDR3 contains 14 residues. CDR1 is SEHNR and CDR2 is FQNEAQ in the germline V gene (reference sequence). In nucleotides, the CDR3 is TGTGCCAGCAGCTTAGAGCGGCCAGGTCCTGAAGCTTTCTTT. Protein product: CASSLERPGPEAFF. Looking up the rest from reference TRBV7-9 and TRBJ1-1 gives the full variable domain: DTGVSQNPRHKITKRGQNVTFRCDPISEHNRLYWYRQTLGQGPEFLTYFQNEAQLEKSRLLSDRFSAERPKGSFSTLEIQRTEQGDSAMYLCASSLERPGPEAFFGQGTRLTVV.

This clonotype has only a few counts. The V call is TRBV12-3 or TRBV12-4, the J call TRBJ1-6; D is unresolved. The CDR3 is made up of 12 amino acids. V shed 5 bases and J shed 9 bases, with 8 bases lying between them. DNA of the CDR3: TGTGCCAGCAGTCAGCCCAGTTCACCCCTCCACTTT. Amino acids: CASSQPSSPLHF.

This clonotype was detected many times. One end of the junction varies from germline; a read error may be responsible. V usage is TRBV20-1 and J usage is TRBJ1-4; 10 nucleotides align to TRBD1. Looked up from germline, CDR1 is DFQATT and CDR2 is SNEGSKA (reference sequence). There are 15 residues in the CDR3. This CDR3 reads CSARDGDRGNVKLFF. CDR3 nucleotides: TGCAGTGCTAGAGACGGGGACAGGGGCAATGTAAAACTGTTTTTT.

The V gene is TRBV3-1, the J gene TRBJ2-1, with unresolved D. Germline lookup yields CDR1 LGHDT and CDR2 YNNKEL (reference sequence). The CDR3 sequence is 16 residues long. V lost 5 bases and J 0 bases, leaving 14 bases between the germline ends. Here the CDR3 DNA reads TGTGCCAGCAGCGCAAGGTGGTCAAGCTCCTACAATGAGCAGTTCTTC. Protein product: CASSARWSSSYNEQFF.

V gene TRBV5-1 combines with J gene TRBJ2-7; D possibly corresponds to TRBD1 (5 bases). Per the germline V gene, CDR1 is SGHRS and CDR2 is YFSETQ. V was trimmed by 4 bases and J by 0 bases, leaving 14 bases between them. The CDR3 runs to 15 residues. CDR3 residues: CASSSGHPSSYEQYF. CDR3 coding DNA: TGCGCCAGCAGCAGTGGACACCCGAGCTCCTACGAGCAGTACTTC.

This clonotype appeared a few times. The chain employs TRBV7-2 and TRBJ2-7, with D possibly being TRBD2 (6 bases). Trimming left V 8 bases short and J 3 bases short, with 17 bases between. This CDR3 has 14 residues. Per germline, CDR1 SGHTA and CDR2 FQGNSA. CDR3 sequence: CASVLAGRIYEQYF. The CDR3 nucleotides read TGTGCCAGCGTCTTGGCAGGGAGGATCTACGAGCAGTACTTC. Complete variable domain (other parts from reference TRBV7-2 and TRBJ2-7): GAGVSQSPSNKVTEKGKDVELRCDPISGHTALYWYRQSLGQGLEFLIYFQGNSAPDKSGLPSDRFSAERTGGSVSTLTIQRTQQEDSAVYLCASVLAGRIYEQYFGPGTRLTVT.

Comment on this clonotype: At one end, the junction sequence differs from germline, possibly due to a read error. The rearrangement uses TRBV29-1 and TRBJ2-3; no clear D gene. The germline V gene has CDR1 SQVTM and CDR2 ANQGSEA. The CDR3 spans 13 residues. The CDR3 DNA sequence: TGCCGCGTTACGGTAGTTCGCGCAGATACGCAGTATTTT. Residues: CRVTVVRADTQYF.

As to this clonotype: An end of the junction differs from the germline gene, which may be a read error. V usage is TRBV4-1 and J usage is TRBJ2-3, with D possibly being TRBD2 (5 bases). This CDR3 spans 13 amino acids. CDR1 is MGHRA, CDR2 YSYEKL, per germline. CDR3 nucleotide sequence: TGCGCCAGCAACCCGGGGAGCACAGATGCGCAGTATTTT. Protein product: CASNPGSTDAQYF.

The chain uses TRBV6-2 or TRBV6-3 and TRBJ2-3, with 11 bases lining up with TRBD2. V was pared by 1 base and J by 2 bases, with 5 bases of the junction left unmatched. In germline, CDR1 is MNHEY, CDR2 SVGEGT. This CDR3 region has 17 residues. This CDR3 reads CASSYFGTSGSTDTQYF. As DNA, the CDR3 is TGTGCCAGCAGTTACTTTGGGACTAGCGGTTCCACAGATACGCAGTATTTT.

The chain recombines TRBV12-3 or TRBV12-4 with TRBJ2-2; 7 positions agree with TRBD1. This CDR3 has 15 residues. The trim removed 6 bases at V and 3 bases at J, leaving 7 bases unmatched. In nucleotides, the CDR3 is TGTGCCAGCAGCCCCTTACAGGGGTACACCGGGGAGCTGTTTTTT. It yields the protein CASSPLQGYTGELFF.

The chain combines TRBV12-3 or TRBV12-4 with TRBJ2-5; the D gene is possibly TRBD2 (5 bases). The CDR3 has 12 residues. Trimming removed 6 bases from V and 11 bases from J, with 16 bases in between. The CDR3 loop reads CASSPYGGAQYF. The DNA for the CDR3 is TGTGCCAGCAGCCCTTACGGAGGCGCGCAGTACTTC.

The V call is TRBV20-1, the J call TRBJ2-1, with unresolved D. Deletions cut 3 bases from V and 4 bases from J, with 7 bases between. Germline-derived CDR1 and CDR2 are DFQATT and SNEGSKA (reference sequence). This CDR3 is built from 12 residues. CDR3 sequence (DNA): TGCAGTGCTAGGCGGCGGTACAATGAGCAGTTCTTC. Protein product: CSARRRYNEQFF.

The chain carries TRBV4-1 and TRBJ2-1, with unresolved D. V gave up 2 bases and J gave up 7 bases, with 9 bases separating them. Germline CDR1 MGHRA, CDR2 YSYEKL. The CDR3 runs to 13 residues. CDR3 in amino acids: CASSQFVSNEQFF. The CDR3 DNA reads as TGCGCCAGCAGCCAATTCGTGTCAAATGAGCAGTTCTTC.

This clonotype turned up a few times. The rearrangement uses TRBV27 and TRBJ1-1, with D unclear. The CDR3 totals 16 residues. From germline, CDR1 is MNHEY and CDR2 SMNVEV (reference sequence). Trimming left V 4 bases short and J 0 bases short, with 15 bases between. The CDR3 reads CASSSSLWALNTEAFF. The CDR3 DNA is TGTGCCAGCAGTTCCTCGCTTTGGGCCTTGAACACTGAAGCTTTCTTT.

This clonotype was detected a few times. The chain joins TRBV20-1 to TRBJ2-7; D may be TRBD1 (5 bases). There are 15 residues in the CDR3. The V end lost 2 bases, the J end lost 7 bases, and 21 bases lay between the germline ends. CDR1 and CDR2 (germline): DFQATT, SNEGSKA (reference sequence). The CDR3 bases are TGCAGTGCTAGAACCCCGCTGCACACCGGACATGAGCAGTACTTC. This encodes CSARTPLHTGHEQYF.

This clonotype was seen a few times. This chain links TRBV5-1 with TRBJ2-2; D remains unclear. The CDR3 has 12 amino acids. Deletions cut 4 bases from V and 4 bases from J, with 5 bases between. CDR1 and CDR2 from the germline V gene are SGHRS and YFSETQ. The CDR3 is CASSKPTGELFF. CDR3 DNA sequence: TGCGCCAGCAGCAAACCCACCGGGGAGCTGTTTTTT.

The rearrangement links TRBV7-2 to TRBJ1-1; D is possibly TRBD1 (5 bases). Germline lookup yields CDR1 SGHTA and CDR2 FQGNSA. The CDR3 runs 13 residues. V shed 5 bases and J shed 7 bases, with 14 bases lying between them. The CDR3 reads CASSLDSKVEAFF. CDR3 nucleotides: TGTGCCAGCAGCCTAGACAGTAAAGTTGAAGCTTTCTTT.

This clonotype was detected only a few times. The chain uses TRBV28 and TRBJ2-1, with 7 bases identical to TRBD2. Trimming at V came to 6 bases and at J to 9 bases, leaving 14 bases not matched to a gene. From germline, CDR1 is MDHEN and CDR2 SYDVKM. The CDR3 contains 15 residues. The CDR3 bases are TGTGCCAGCAGCCGAGCGGGGACTCTTTCGGGTGAGCAGTTCTTC. This sequence encodes CASSRAGTLSGEQFF.

In its sample, this clonotype was seen a few times. The rearrangement links TRBV7-6 to TRBJ2-3; D is possibly TRBD2 (6 bases). The CDR3 has 15 residues. Trimming cost V 5 bases and J 6 bases, with 18 bases left between them. Germline lookup yields CDR1 SGHVS and CDR2 FNYEAQ. The CDR3 region is CASSATWASEDTQYF. As DNA, the CDR3 is TGTGCCAGCAGCGCTACCTGGGCTAGCGAGGATACGCAGTATTTT.

This rearrangement joins TRBV29-1 to TRBJ2-5, with D perhaps TRBD1 (6 bases). The V gene lost 6 bases and the J gene lost 5 bases, with 19 bases spanning the gap. The CDR3 covers 14 residues. Germline CDR1 SQVTM, CDR2 ANQGSEA. The CDR3 sequence: CSVDARGPQETQYF. DNA of the CDR3: TGCAGCGTAGATGCCAGGGGCCCCCAGGAGACCCAGTACTTC.

This chain connects TRBV28 to TRBJ2-7, with D perhaps TRBD1 (6 bases). CDR1 and CDR2 (germline): MDHEN, SYDVKM. V gave up 4 bases and J gave up 1 base, with 11 bases separating them. CDR3 size: 14 residues. In DNA form, the CDR3 reads TGTGCCAGCAGTTCTGCGGACAGATCCTACGAGCAGTACTTC. Translating gives CASSSADRSYEQYF.

In the case of this clonotype: The junction does not match germline at one end; this may be a read error. The chain employs TRBV20-1 and TRBJ2-7; 9 nucleotides line up with TRBD2. Germline V CDR1 and CDR2: DFQATT, SNEGSKA (reference sequence). The CDR3 runs 16 residues. CDR3 coding DNA: TGCAGTGCTAGACCCCGGACTAGCGCGAGCTCCTACGGGCAGTACTTC. It encodes CSARPRTSASSYGQYF.

This clonotype was seen a few times. This sequence joins TRBV6-2 or TRBV6-3 and TRBJ2-1, with D tentatively TRBD1 or TRBD2 (5 bases each). The CDR3 contains 12 residues. Germline V gene sequence: CDR1 MNHEY, CDR2 SVGEGT. Trimming took off 8 bases at V and 7 bases at J, with 12 bases between the two ends. CDR3 protein: CASRDHVNEQFF. DNA for the CDR3: TGTGCCAGCCGGGACCATGTGAATGAGCAGTTCTTC.

This chain's CDR3 is CASSQADRGRAEAFF. The CDR3 nucleotides read TGTGCCAGCAGCCAAGCTGACAGGGGGAGGGCTGAAGCTTTCTTT. The chain links TRBV3-1 to TRBJ1-1; 9 bases line up with TRBD1. Germline lookup yields CDR1 LGHDT and CDR2 YNNKEL (reference sequence). With V trimmed by 1 base and J by 6 bases, 6 bases remained unmatched. The CDR3 covers 15 residues.